Presented here are 26 T cell receptor beta chains from one specimen sequenced in a study of blood T cell repertoires in COVID-19. This table comes from immunoSEQ multiplex PCR, and its TCRdb copy is limited to in-frame clones, with some not included. The top ten clones hold around 36% of a sample with 30,000 to 40,000 clones, approximately 90% of them seen once. The sequenced material came from peripheral blood. The receptor set was obtained from a man in his sixties or seventies with active COVID-19.

The chain couples TRBV7-9 to TRBJ1-6, with D unclear. The CDR3 is 13 amino acids. Trimming stripped 5 bases from V and 9 bases from J, with 11 bases between. The germline V gene has CDR1 SEHNR and CDR2 FQNEAQ (reference sequence). CDR3 loop: CASSPASLSPLHF. CDR3 DNA sequence: TGTGCCAGCAGCCCAGCGTCCCTTTCACCCCTCCACTTT.

This chain uses TRBV18 with TRBJ2-7; 10 bases map to TRBD1. The CDR3 length is 15 residues. Per germline, CDR1 KGHSH and CDR2 LQKENI. The trim removed 1 base at V and 3 bases at J, leaving 3 bases unmatched. The CDR3 bases are TGTGCCAGCTCACCACTTGGGACAGGGGACTACGAGCAGTACTTC. Encoded protein: CASSPLGTGDYEQYF.

The rearrangement uses TRBV7-3 and TRBJ1-1; D may be TRBD1 (5 bases). V was clipped by 2 bases and J by 0 bases, with 13 bases between them. CDR3 size: 16 residues. Germline V gives CDR1 SGHTA, CDR2 FQGTGA. The CDR3 nucleotides read TGTGCCAGCAGCTTAGTTGGGGGGAACATGAACACTGAAGCTTTCTTT. The encoded protein is CASSLVGGNMNTEAFF.

V is TRBV18 and J is TRBJ2-1; the D gene is possibly TRBD1 (7 bases). Germline CDR1 is KGHSH and CDR2 is LQKENI. V lost 3 bases and J lost 7, with 13 bases in between. This CDR3 is built from 14 residues. The CDR3 is CASSPRGVWNEQFF. The CDR3 coding sequence is TGTGCCAGCTCACCCAGGGGGGTTTGGAATGAGCAGTTCTTC.

This chain connects TRBV28 to TRBJ1-1; D not certain. CDR1 and CDR2 (germline): MDHEN, SYDVKM. V lost 1 base and J 0 bases, leaving 18 bases between the germline ends. The CDR3 covers 18 residues. CDR3 amino acids: CASSLSPSFAAMNTEAFF. CDR3 nucleotide sequence: TGTGCCAGCAGTTTATCCCCTTCGTTTGCGGCAATGAACACTGAAGCTTTCTTT.

The V gene is TRBV4-3, the J gene TRBJ1-4; 8 bases fit TRBD1. CDR1 is LGHNA and CDR2 is YSLEER in the germline V gene. The CDR3 has 18 residues. Losses at the gene ends were 0 bases for V and 5 bases for J; bases not matched to a gene: 11. CDR3 amino acids: CASSQDLLRTGQNEKLFF. As DNA, the CDR3 is TGCGCCAGCAGCCAAGATCTACTTAGGACAGGGCAGAATGAAAAACTGTTTTTT.

CDR3 coding DNA: TGTGCCAGCAGCTTAGCCCAACCGGGGAGGGGGAATGAGCAGTTCTTC. It translates to CASSLAQPGRGNEQFF. The chain carries TRBV7-9 and TRBJ2-1; maybe TRBD2 (7 bases). The V end was cut by 0 bases, the J end by 7 bases, with 16 bases between. The germline gives CDR1 SEHNR, CDR2 FQNEAQ (reference sequence). The CDR3 is 16 residues long.

This sequence joins TRBV28 and TRBJ1-2; TRBD1 matches 8 bases. The CDR3 loop spans 16 amino acids. CDR1 is MDHEN, CDR2 SYDVKM, per germline. V trimming: 5 bases; J trimming: 5 bases; junction bases outside the gene matches: 13. CDR3 sequence reads: CASSPAGQEGDYGYTF. The DNA of the CDR3 is TGTGCCAGCAGTCCGGCGGGACAGGAGGGGGATTATGGCTACACCTTC.

The rearrangement uses TRBV7-2 and TRBJ2-1; TRBD2 might be the D (5 bases). V was pared by 5 bases and J by 12 bases, with 17 bases between. The CDR3 contains 13 residues. CDR1 SGHTA and CDR2 FQGNSA come from the germline V gene. The CDR3 coding sequence is TGTGCCAGCAGCACTCGGGTCGGGATGGTGCAGTTCTTC. The encoded protein is CASSTRVGMVQFF.

The V call is TRBV7-6, the J call TRBJ1-2; possible D gene TRBD1, 6 bases. V shed 5 bases and J shed 6 bases, with 16 bases lying between them. This CDR3 spans 14 amino acids. Germline V gives CDR1 SGHVS, CDR2 FNYEAQ. As DNA, the CDR3 is TGTGCCAGCAGCCCAACTCAGGGGTCTGATGGCTACACCTTC. Its protein product is CASSPTQGSDGYTF.

The genes are TRBV28 and TRBJ2-2, with 10 bases aligning to TRBD2. CDR1 is MDHEN and CDR2 is SYDVKM in the germline V gene. V lost 4 bases and J lost 3; bases outside the gene matches: 2. This CDR3 has 15 amino acids. This CDR3 reads CASSSTSGHTGELFF. The CDR3 bases are TGTGCCAGCAGTTCGACTAGCGGGCACACCGGGGAGCTGTTTTTT.

The gene calls are TRBV5-5 and TRBJ1-5; 7 positions agree with TRBD1. This CDR3 has 14 amino acids. Germline V lookup: CDR1 SGHKS, CDR2 YYEKEE (reference sequence). Unmatched junction bases numbered 3, after V lost 3 bases and J lost 3 bases. CDR3 in amino acids: CASSSDRPNQPQHF. CDR3 nucleotides: TGTGCCAGCAGCTCGGACAGGCCCAATCAGCCCCAGCATTTT.

The chain is built from TRBV6-5 and TRBJ1-6, with D unresolved. Trimming took 6 bases from V and 8 from J, leaving 17 bases between them. The CDR3 consists of 15 residues. Germline-derived CDR1 and CDR2 are MNHEY and SVGAGI. The CDR3 here is CASSWTSPRDSPLHF. The CDR3, as DNA: TGTGCCAGCAGCTGGACTTCCCCCCGCGATTCACCCCTCCACTTT.

The chain couples TRBV6-2 or TRBV6-3 to TRBJ1-1, with 9 bases fitting TRBD1. The CDR3 has 17 residues. Germline V CDR1 and CDR2: MNHEY, SVGEGT. Trimming cost V 0 bases and J 5 bases; bases outside gene matches: 10. CDR3 nucleotides: TGTGCCAGCAGTTACTCCAGGACAGGGGCGGGAAAAACTGAAGCTTTCTTT. It translates to CASSYSRTGAGKTEAFF.

V gene TRBV5-1 combines with J gene TRBJ2-2; 11 positions match TRBD2. CDR1 SGHRS and CDR2 YFSETQ come from the germline V gene. This CDR3 region has 16 residues. V was clipped by 1 base and J by 5 bases; unmatched bases: 4. CDR3 amino acids: CASSLPRTSGTGELFF. CDR3 nucleotides: TGCGCCAGCAGCTTGCCAAGGACTAGCGGGACCGGGGAGCTGTTTTTT.

This chain connects TRBV13 to TRBJ1-3, with D tentatively TRBD1 (6 bases). The CDR3 extends over 16 amino acids. Germline lookup yields CDR1 PRHDT and CDR2 FYEKMQ (reference sequence). V gave up 1 base and J gave up 2 bases, with 12 bases separating them. For the CDR3, the DNA is TGTGCCAGCAGCTTAGCTGGGGGGGCGGCTGGAAACACCATATATTTT. Protein sequence: CASSLAGGAAGNTIYF.

The chain uses TRBV14 and TRBJ2-1; TRBD1 might be the D (6 bases). The CDR3 has 18 amino acids. Trimming left V 3 bases short and J 6 bases short, with 24 bases between. Germline assignment: CDR1 SGHDN and CDR2 FVKESK. DNA of the CDR3: TGTGCCAGCAGCCAGACGCTTCAGGGGACCCGGACTCGCAATGAGCAGTTCTTC. It is translated as CASSQTLQGTRTRNEQFF. The entire variable domain, with the rest obtained from reference TRBV14 and TRBJ2-1, is as follows: EAGVTQFPSHSVIEKGQTVTLRCDPISGHDNLYWYRRVMGKEIKFLLHFVKESKQDESGMPNNRFLAERTGGTYSTLKVQPAELEDSGVYFCASSQTLQGTRTRNEQFFGPGTRLTVL.

The chain uses TRBV9 and TRBJ2-1, with a tentative D call TRBD2 (11 bases). V lost 0 bases, J lost 5 bases, and 27 bases lay in between. In germline, CDR1 is SGDLS, CDR2 YYNGEE. The CDR3 covers 20 residues. Here the CDR3 reads CASSVVTGGLLAGGHNEQFF. The CDR3 region has the DNA TGTGCCAGCAGCGTAGTGACAGGGGGCTTGCTAGCGGGAGGACACAATGAGCAGTTCTTC.

The CDR3 spells CASRQDRGRDEQFF. The CDR3 coding sequence is TGTGCCAGTAGACAAGACAGGGGTAGGGATGAGCAGTTCTTC. The chain carries TRBV19 and TRBJ2-1; TRBD1 aligns across 8 bases. Germline V gene lookup returns CDR1 LNHDA and CDR2 SQIVND (reference sequence). J was trimmed by 8 bases and V by 6 bases; bases with no gene match: 9. CDR3 length: 14 amino acids.

This clone appeared once. The chain joins TRBV9 to TRBJ2-1, with 10 bases matching TRBD2. This CDR3 has 15 residues. Germline V gene data show CDR1 as SGDLS and CDR2 as YYNGEE. V gave up 4 bases and J gave up 3 bases; unmatched junction bases: 4. Here the CDR3 DNA reads TGTGCCAGCAGCAGCGGGACTAGCGTCTACAATGAGCAGTTCTTC. Translation: CASSSGTSVYNEQFF.

The chain combines TRBV4-3 with TRBJ2-1; 12 nucleotides align to TRBD2. The CDR3 consists of 18 residues. The V segment lost 4 bases and the J segment 8 bases; nucleotides outside the gene matches: 15. CDR1 and CDR2 from the germline V gene are LGHNA and YSLEER. The chain's CDR3 is CASSRATGGTSGPHEQFF. CDR3 coding DNA: TGCGCCAGCAGCCGCGCCACGGGCGGGACTAGCGGGCCCCATGAGCAGTTCTTC.

This sequence joins TRBV6-5 and TRBJ2-7; 9 bases are a match to TRBD1. The CDR3 length is 15 residues. V gave up 4 bases and J gave up 4 bases; unmatched junction bases: 8. CDR1 and CDR2 from the germline V gene are MNHEY and SVGAGI. The CDR3 sequence is CASSSPRDRVYEQYF. CDR3 nucleotides: TGTGCCAGCAGTTCCCCTAGGGACAGGGTGTACGAGCAGTACTTC.

The V and J genes are TRBV7-2 and TRBJ1-6; 8 nucleotides agree with TRBD1. The germline V gene has CDR1 SGHTA and CDR2 FQGNSA. Trimming cost V 4 bases and J 10 bases; bases outside gene matches: 9. The length of the CDR3 is 15 residues. The chain's CDR3 is CASSSRQGKGSPLHF. CDR3 in DNA: TGTGCCAGCAGCTCCAGACAGGGGAAGGGCTCACCCCTCCACTTT. Drawing the rest from reference TRBV7-2 and TRBJ1-6, the complete variable domain is GAGVSQSPSNKVTEKGKDVELRCDPISGHTALYWYRQSLGQGLEFLIYFQGNSAPDKSGLPSDRFSAERTGGSVSTLTIQRTQQEDSAVYLCASSSRQGKGSPLHFGNGTRLTVT.

The chain is built from TRBV4-3 and TRBJ1-4; TRBD1 agrees at 9 bases. The CDR3 contains 14 residues. Germline CDR1 LGHNA, CDR2 YSLEER. The ends lost 4 bases at V and 8 bases at J; junction bases unmatched: 5. Here the CDR3 DNA reads TGCGCCAGCAGCCGAGACAGGGGGTCGGAAAAACTGTTTTTT. Protein: CASSRDRGSEKLFF.

The chain joins TRBV28 to TRBJ2-1, with TRBD2 identical over 9 bases. J was trimmed by 9 bases and V by 4 bases; bases with no gene match: 7. Germline loops: CDR1 MDHEN, CDR2 SYDVKM. CDR3 size: 14 residues. CDR3 bases: TGTGCCAGCAGTTATAGCGGGAGAGTCGGTGAGCAGTTCTTC. Protein product: CASSYSGRVGEQFF.

This chain uses TRBV16 with TRBJ2-4; TRBD1 matches at 7 bases. The junction had 5 bases not matched to a gene; V was cut back by 5 bases and J by 1 base. The CDR3 sequence is 15 residues long. Germline V gene sequence: CDR1 KGHSY, CDR2 FQNENV. This CDR3 is CASSTQTGAKNIQYF. CDR3 DNA: TGTGCCAGCAGCACTCAGACAGGGGCCAAAAACATTCAGTACTTC.